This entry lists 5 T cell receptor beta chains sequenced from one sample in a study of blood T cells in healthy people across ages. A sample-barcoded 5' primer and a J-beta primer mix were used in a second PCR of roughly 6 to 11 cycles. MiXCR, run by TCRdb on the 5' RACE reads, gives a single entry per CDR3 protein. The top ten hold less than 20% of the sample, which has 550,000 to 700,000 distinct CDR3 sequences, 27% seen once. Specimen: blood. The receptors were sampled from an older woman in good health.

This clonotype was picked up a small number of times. CDR3 DNA: TGTGCCAGCAGTACCGCGGAGACAGGGGGCTACACCTTC. Protein sequence: CASSTAETGGYTF. This chain joins TRBV2 and TRBJ1-2, with TRBD1 matching over 7 bases. Germline CDR1 SNHLY, CDR2 FYNNEI. After removal of 5 bases from V and 8 bases from J, the junction contained 8 bases not matched to a gene. The CDR3 covers 13 residues.

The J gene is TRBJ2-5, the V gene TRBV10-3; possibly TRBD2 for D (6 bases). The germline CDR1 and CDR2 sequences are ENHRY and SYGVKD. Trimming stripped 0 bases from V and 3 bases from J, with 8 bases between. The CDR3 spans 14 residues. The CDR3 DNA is TGTGCCATCAGTGAGTCGGGCGGGGAAGAGACCCAGTACTTC. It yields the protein CAISESGGEETQYF.

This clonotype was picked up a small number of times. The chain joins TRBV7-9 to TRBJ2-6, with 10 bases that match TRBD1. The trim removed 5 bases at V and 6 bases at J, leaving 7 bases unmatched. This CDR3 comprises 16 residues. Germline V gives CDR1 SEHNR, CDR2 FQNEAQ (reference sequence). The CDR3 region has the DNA TGTGCCAGCAGCCTCTGGGACAGGGGAAAGGCCAACGTCCTGACTTTC. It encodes CASSLWDRGKANVLTF.

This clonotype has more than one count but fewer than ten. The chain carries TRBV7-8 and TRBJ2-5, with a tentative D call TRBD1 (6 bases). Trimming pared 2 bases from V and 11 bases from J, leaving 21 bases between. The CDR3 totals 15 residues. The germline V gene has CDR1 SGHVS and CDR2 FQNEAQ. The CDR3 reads CASSLSAYRGMEQYF. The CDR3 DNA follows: TGTGCCAGCAGCTTAAGTGCCTATAGGGGGATGGAGCAGTACTTC.

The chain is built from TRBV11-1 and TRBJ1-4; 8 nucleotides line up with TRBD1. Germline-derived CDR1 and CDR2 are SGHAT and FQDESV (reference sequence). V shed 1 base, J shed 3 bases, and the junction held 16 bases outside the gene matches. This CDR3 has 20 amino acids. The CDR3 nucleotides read TGTGCCAGCAGCTTAGAGGGGGGGACAGGTGGCCGAAGTCCTAATGAAAAACTGTTTTTT. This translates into CASSLEGGTGGRSPNEKLFF.